The clone carrying this TCR beta chain was detected only once. The data stem from a study of T cell repertoires in cytomegalovirus infection. TCRdb re-called the reads with MiXCR, one entry per CDR3 protein. The table has 150,000 to 200,000 distinct CDR3 sequences, under 20% seen once. The germline gives CDR1 LNHNV, CDR2 YYDKDF (reference sequence). V lost 4 bases to trimming and J lost 10 bases, with 11 bases between them. CDR3 length: 12 amino acids. The sequencing input was CD8+ T cells from PBMCs. The sequence derives from a human donor in good health (CMV status not recorded). Some clones in this sample may be carry-over from other donors' samples. V gene TRBV15 combines with J gene TRBJ2-1, with D unclear. CDR3 nucleotides: TGTGCCACCAGCACCCCAAGAGAGGAGCAGTTCTTC. Translated, it gives CATSTPREEQFF.